A single sample gave rise to the 9 T cell receptor beta chains below, sequenced in a study of blood T cell repertoires in COVID-19. Some clones are missing from TCRdb's copy, which holds only in-frame ones; the method was immunoSEQ multiplex PCR. The sample shows under 300,000 clones, approximately 85% of them seen only once. Sequenced material: peripheral blood. Receptors originate from a man older than 75 with acute or convalescent COVID-19.

This clone occurred a few times. This CDR3 reads CASTPGQGGSPLHF. The CDR3 coding sequence is TGTGCCAGCACCCCAGGCCAGGGTGGGTCACCCCTCCACTTT. V gene TRBV6-5 combines with J gene TRBJ1-6, with a possible D match to TRBD1 (5 bases). Deletions cut 7 bases from V and 10 bases from J, with 17 bases between. Germline CDR1 MNHEY, CDR2 SVGAGI. The CDR3 runs 14 residues.

The DNA of the CDR3 is TGTGCCAGCAGCTTGGGTACTAGCGGGAGTAGTAATGAGCAGTTCTTC. Residues: CASSLGTSGSSNEQFF. This chain uses TRBV5-4 with TRBJ2-1; 11 bases are a match to TRBD2. The CDR3 is made up of 16 amino acids. Germline values: CDR1 SGHNT, CDR2 YYREEE (reference sequence). V shed 0 bases, J shed 7 bases, and the junction held 6 bases outside the gene matches.

V gene TRBV5-4 combines with J gene TRBJ1-2; 9 nucleotides match TRBD1. V lost 6 bases to trimming and J lost 7 bases; unmatched junction nucleotides: 10. Germline values: CDR1 SGHNT, CDR2 YYREEE (reference sequence). The CDR3 contains 14 residues. Written as DNA, the CDR3 is TGTGCCAGCACTCCGGGACAGGGTTTGGGTGGCTACACCTTC. Its translation is CASTPGQGLGGYTF.

The chain is built from TRBV28 and TRBJ1-5; no clear D. Per germline, CDR1 MDHEN and CDR2 SYDVKM. V was cut by 2 bases and J by 3 bases, with 17 bases left in between. The CDR3 length is 17 residues. CDR3 DNA sequence: TGTGCCAGCAGTTTAACCGGCCGAGGGTTGGTCAATCAGCCCCAGCATTTT. Protein: CASSLTGRGLVNQPQHF.

The chain employs TRBV5-1 and TRBJ1-6; D not certain. CDR1 and CDR2 (germline): SGHRS, YFSETQ. The V and J ends lost 3 bases and 5 bases respectively, with 6 bases between them. The CDR3 consists of 13 residues. This CDR3 reads CASSSGNNSPLHF. The CDR3 DNA sequence: TGCGCCAGCAGCTCCGGGAATAATTCACCCCTCCACTTT.

The chain couples TRBV7-9 to TRBJ1-6; possible D gene TRBD1, 5 bases. Germline-derived CDR1 and CDR2 are SEHNR and FQNEAQ (reference sequence). V was clipped by 2 bases and J by 11 bases, with 25 bases between them. The CDR3 has 18 amino acids. This chain's CDR3 is CASSLWGRQARKSTPLHF. The CDR3 region has the DNA TGTGCCAGCAGCTTATGGGGCCGGCAGGCTCGGAAATCAACACCCCTCCACTTT. The variable domain in full, completed from reference TRBV7-9 and TRBJ1-6, reads DTGVSQNPRHKITKRGQNVTFRCDPISEHNRLYWYRQTLGQGPEFLTYFQNEAQLEKSRLLSDRFSAERPKGSFSTLEIQRTEQGDSAMYLCASSLWGRQARKSTPLHFGNGTRLTVT.

The rearrangement joins TRBV6-1 to TRBJ2-1; 12 bases align to TRBD2. V lost 3 bases to trimming and J lost 3 bases; unmatched junction nucleotides: 6. Germline V gene lookup returns CDR1 MNHNS and CDR2 SASEGT. The CDR3 covers 17 residues. CDR3 in amino acids: CASSERTSGGIYNEQFF. The CDR3 DNA reads as TGTGCCAGCAGTGAGCGTACTAGCGGGGGGATCTACAATGAGCAGTTCTTC.

The chain has TRBV11-3 and TRBJ2-3, with a weak D call TRBD2 (6 bases). The CDR3 loop spans 20 amino acids. The germline CDR1 and CDR2 sequences are SGHNT and YENEEA. V was clipped by 6 bases and J by 0 bases, with 28 bases between them. The CDR3 DNA reads TGTGCCAGCAGGCCCAAGGTTGGACGGAGGGAGGTTATAAGCACAGATACGCAGTATTTT. This translates into CASRPKVGRREVISTDTQYF. Combining the CDR3 with reference TRBV11-3 and TRBJ2-3 gives the whole variable domain EAGVVQSPRYKIIEKKQPVAFWCNPISGHNTLYWYLQNLGQGPELLIRYENEEAVDDSQLPKDRFSAERLKGVDSTLKIQPAELGDSAVYLCASRPKVGRREVISTDTQYFGPGTRLTVL.

V gene TRBV18 combines with J gene TRBJ2-5; 8 bases are shared with TRBD2. The V and J ends lost 2 bases and 1 base, in that order; junction bases with no gene match: 6. Germline V gene sequence: CDR1 KGHSH, CDR2 LQKENI. There are 16 residues in the CDR3. The CDR3 reads CASSPSSGRLQETQYF. For the CDR3, the DNA is TGTGCCAGCTCACCATCTAGCGGGCGACTCCAAGAGACCCAGTACTTC.